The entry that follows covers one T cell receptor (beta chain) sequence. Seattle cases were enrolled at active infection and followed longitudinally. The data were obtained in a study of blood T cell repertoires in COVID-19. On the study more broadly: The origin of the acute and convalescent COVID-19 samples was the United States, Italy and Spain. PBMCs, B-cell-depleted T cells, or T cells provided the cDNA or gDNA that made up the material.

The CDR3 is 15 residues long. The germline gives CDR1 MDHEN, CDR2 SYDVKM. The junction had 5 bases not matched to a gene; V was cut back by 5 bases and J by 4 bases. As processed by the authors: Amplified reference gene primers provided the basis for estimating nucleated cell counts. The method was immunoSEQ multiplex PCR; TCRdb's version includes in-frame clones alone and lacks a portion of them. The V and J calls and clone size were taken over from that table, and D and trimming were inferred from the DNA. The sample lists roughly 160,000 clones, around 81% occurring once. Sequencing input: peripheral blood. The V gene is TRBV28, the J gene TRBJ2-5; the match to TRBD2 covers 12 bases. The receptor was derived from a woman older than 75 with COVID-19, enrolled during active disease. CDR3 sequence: CASSKRLAGVETQYF. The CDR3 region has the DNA TGTGCCAGCAGTAAGAGACTAGCGGGAGTAGAGACCCAGTACTTC.